This T cell receptor beta chain comes out of a study of blood T cell repertoires in COVID-19 (TCRdb year 2020). For the wider study: The collaborator samples originated in the United States, Italy and Spain and spanned the acute and convalescent phases of COVID-19. The material from the prospective study consisted of cDNA or gDNA derived from T cells, B-cell-depleted T cells, or PBMCs. Sample metadata almost always included a de-identified subject ID, COVID-19 status, age in years and sex. Where HLA class I and class II types were available, the types were taken from metadata supplied by the sample provider, not from assay-based typing. The samples were drawn from the first 160 participants of the ongoing ImmuneRACE study and from over 950 subjects provided by 6 global collaborators. The repertoires were released in a freely available public database intended as a resource for research on the immune response to SARS-CoV-2. The dataset comprised deeply sampled blood TCRbeta repertoires from subjects exposed to, actively infected with, or recovered from COVID-19.

On the study overall, not on this receptor specifically: The quantity of clinical and demographic metadata differed by source and by participant and was supplied without curation.

The CDR3 starts with the cysteine, ends with the phenylalanine, and has 14 residues. The retained sequence is limited to the CDR3, 42 bases, with the frame set at the first base. Sequences LGHDT (CDR1) and YNNKEL (CDR2) are obtained from the germline V gene (reference sequence). V and J are truncated by 0 bases and 7 bases respectively, leaving an intervening sequence of 12 bases. In Seattle, one collaborating source enrolled patients while the infection was active and tracked those patients longitudinally over the course of disease. Collaborating institutions collected whole blood in K2EDTA tubes following their own protocols. Collaborator samples were shipped for TCRbeta analysis as frozen whole blood, isolated PBMCs, or DNA extracted from either sample type. The immunoSEQ Assay, a bias-controlled multiplex PCR, was used to amplify TCRbeta CDR3 regions from genomic DNA. In the authors' own workflow: Nucleated cell counts per sample were estimated from amplification of reference gene primers within the assay. To quantify the absolute abundance of each unique TCRbeta CDR3 rearrangement, sequence reads were collapsed and filtered. For each sample, productive Simpson clonality was calculated as the square root of Simpson's diversity index across productive rearrangements. TCRdb retrieved this table from immuneACCESS and kept in-frame rearrangements only. Not all clones are present; in checked studies, unresolved V genes account for under half, and no reason is known for the remainder. The D gene and trimming were derived from the DNA, and the V and J assignments and clone size from that table. This sample comprises some 70,000 clones, 75% to 95% of them detected only once. The ten largest clones capture around 7.8% of the sample.

A note on this clone: Its antigen remains undetermined. No base quality information exists; no much larger clone differs at one position.

This TCR came from a man in his forties or fifties with COVID-19, enrolled during active disease. The rearranged chain carries TRBV3-1 (or the pseudogene TRBV3-2) and TRBJ2-5, with a tentative D gene TRBD1 over 5 matching bases. The specimen sequenced was peripheral blood. The sequenced DNA: TGTGCCAGCAGCCAAGATTTGGTCACAGGGACCCAGTACTTC. Translated, this gives CASSQDLVTGTQYF.